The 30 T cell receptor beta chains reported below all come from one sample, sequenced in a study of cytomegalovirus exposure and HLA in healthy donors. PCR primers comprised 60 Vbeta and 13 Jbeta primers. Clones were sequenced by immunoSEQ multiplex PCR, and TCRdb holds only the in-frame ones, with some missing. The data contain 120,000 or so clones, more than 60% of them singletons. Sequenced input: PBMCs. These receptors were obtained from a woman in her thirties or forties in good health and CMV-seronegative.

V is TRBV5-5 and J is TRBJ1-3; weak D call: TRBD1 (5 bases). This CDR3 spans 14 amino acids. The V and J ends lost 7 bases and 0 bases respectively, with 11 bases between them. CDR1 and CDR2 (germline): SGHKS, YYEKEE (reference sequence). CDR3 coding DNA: TGTGCCAGCGACAGTTTTTCCTCTGGAAACACCATATATTTT. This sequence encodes CASDSFSSGNTIYF.

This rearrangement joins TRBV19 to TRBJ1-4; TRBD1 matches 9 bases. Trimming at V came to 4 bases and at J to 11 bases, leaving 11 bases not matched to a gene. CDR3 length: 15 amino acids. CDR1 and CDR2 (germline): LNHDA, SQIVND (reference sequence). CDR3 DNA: TGTGCCAGTAGTAACCCCTACAGGGGGCGACGCAAACTGTTTTTT. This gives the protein CASSNPYRGRRKLFF.

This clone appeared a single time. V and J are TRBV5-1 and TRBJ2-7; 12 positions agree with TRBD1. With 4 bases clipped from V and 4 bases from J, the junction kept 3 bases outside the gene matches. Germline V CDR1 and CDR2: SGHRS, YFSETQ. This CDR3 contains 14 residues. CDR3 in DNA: TGCGCCAGCAGCCGGGGACAGGGGGCTTACGAGCAGTACTTC. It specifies CASSRGQGAYEQYF.

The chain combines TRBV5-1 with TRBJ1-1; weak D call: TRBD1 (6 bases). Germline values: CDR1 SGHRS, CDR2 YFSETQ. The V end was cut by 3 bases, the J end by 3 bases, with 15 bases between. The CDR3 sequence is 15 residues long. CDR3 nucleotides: TGCGCCAGCAGCTCACAGGGCATTGGGGACACTGAAGCTTTCTTT. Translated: CASSSQGIGDTEAFF. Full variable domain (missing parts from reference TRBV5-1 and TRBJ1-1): KAGVTQTPRYLIKTRGQQVTLSCSPISGHRSVSWYQQTPGQGLQFLFEYFSETQRNKGNFPGRFSGRQFSNSRSEMNVSTLELGDSALYLCASSSQGIGDTEAFFGQGTRLTVV.

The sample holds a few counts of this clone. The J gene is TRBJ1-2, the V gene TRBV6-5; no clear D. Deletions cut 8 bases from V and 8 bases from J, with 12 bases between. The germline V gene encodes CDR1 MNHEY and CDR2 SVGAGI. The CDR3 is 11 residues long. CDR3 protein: CASSPGWGYTF. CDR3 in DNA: TGTGCCAGCTCTCCGGGTTGGGGCTACACCTTC.

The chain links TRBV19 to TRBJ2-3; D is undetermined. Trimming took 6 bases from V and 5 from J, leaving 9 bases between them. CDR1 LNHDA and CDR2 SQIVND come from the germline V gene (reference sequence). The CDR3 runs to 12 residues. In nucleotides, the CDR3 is TGTGCCAGTAGCCTCATCGGAGATACGCAGTATTTT. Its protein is CASSLIGDTQYF.

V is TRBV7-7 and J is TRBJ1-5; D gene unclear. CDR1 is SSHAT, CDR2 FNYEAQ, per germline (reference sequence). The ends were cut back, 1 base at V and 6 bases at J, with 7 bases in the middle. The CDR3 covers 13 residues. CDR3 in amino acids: CASSLDPGQPQHF. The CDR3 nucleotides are TGTGCCAGCAGCTTAGATCCCGGTCAGCCCCAGCATTTT.

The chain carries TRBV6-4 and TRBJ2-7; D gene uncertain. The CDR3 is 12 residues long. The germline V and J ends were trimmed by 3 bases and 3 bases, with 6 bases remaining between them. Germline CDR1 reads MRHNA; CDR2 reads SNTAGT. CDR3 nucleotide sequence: TGTGCCAGCAGTGATCCCATCTACGAGCAGTACTTC. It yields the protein CASSDPIYEQYF.

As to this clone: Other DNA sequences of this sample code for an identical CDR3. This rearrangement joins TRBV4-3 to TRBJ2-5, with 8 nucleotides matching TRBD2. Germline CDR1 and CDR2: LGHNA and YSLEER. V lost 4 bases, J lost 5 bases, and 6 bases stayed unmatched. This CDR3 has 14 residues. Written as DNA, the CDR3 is TGCGCCAGCAGCCGTGCGGGGGGCCGGGAGACCCAGTACTTC. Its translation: CASSRAGGRETQYF.

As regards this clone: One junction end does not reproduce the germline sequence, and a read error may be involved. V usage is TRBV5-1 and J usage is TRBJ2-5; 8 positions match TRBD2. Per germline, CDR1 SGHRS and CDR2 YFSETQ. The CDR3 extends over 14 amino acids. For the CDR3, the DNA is TGCGCCAGCAGCGGGAGGACTAGCAGGGAGACCCGGTACTTC. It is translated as CASSGRTSRETRYF. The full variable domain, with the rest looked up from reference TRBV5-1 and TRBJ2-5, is KAGVTQTPRYLIKTRGQQVTLSCSPISGHRSVSWYQQTPGQGLQFLFEYFSETQRNKGNFPGRFSGRQFSNSRSEMNVSTLELGDSALYLCASSGRTSRETRYFGPGTRLLVL.

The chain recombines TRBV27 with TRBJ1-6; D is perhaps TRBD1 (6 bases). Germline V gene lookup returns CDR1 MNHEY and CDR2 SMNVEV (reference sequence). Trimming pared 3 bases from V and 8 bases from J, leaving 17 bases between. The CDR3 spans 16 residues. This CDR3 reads CASSLRDTTSDSPLHF. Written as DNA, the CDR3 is TGTGCCAGCAGTTTGAGGGACACGACTTCGGATTCACCCCTCCACTTT.

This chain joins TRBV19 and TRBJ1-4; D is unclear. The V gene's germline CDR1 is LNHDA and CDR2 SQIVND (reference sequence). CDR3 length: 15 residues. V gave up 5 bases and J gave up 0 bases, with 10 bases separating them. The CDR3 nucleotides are TGTGCCAGTAGTCCGAACTCGGCAACTAATGAAAAACTGTTTTTT. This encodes CASSPNSATNEKLFF.

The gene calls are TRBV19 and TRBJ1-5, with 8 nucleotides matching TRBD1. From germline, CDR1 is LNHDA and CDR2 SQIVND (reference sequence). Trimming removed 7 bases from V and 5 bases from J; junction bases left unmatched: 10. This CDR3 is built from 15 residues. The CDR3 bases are TGTGCCAGTAATCCCGACAGGGGCGCGTATCAGCCCCAGCATTTT. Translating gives CASNPDRGAYQPQHF.

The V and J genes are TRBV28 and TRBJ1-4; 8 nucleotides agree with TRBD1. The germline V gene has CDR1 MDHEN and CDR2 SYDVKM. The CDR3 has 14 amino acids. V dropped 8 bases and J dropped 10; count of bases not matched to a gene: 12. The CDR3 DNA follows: TGTGCCAGCGAGAGGGGACAGGCCTCACCAAAACTGTTTTTT. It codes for CASERGQASPKLFF.

The CDR3 DNA is TGTGCCAGCAGCTTGACTAGGATCACAGATACGCAGTATTTT. Its protein product is CASSLTRITDTQYF. The chain links TRBV7-2 to TRBJ2-3; weak D call: TRBD2 (6 bases). The CDR3 contains 14 residues. The ends were cut back, 3 bases at V and 2 bases at J, with 9 bases in the middle. Germline V gene lookup returns CDR1 SGHTA and CDR2 FQGNSA. The full variable domain, with the rest looked up from reference TRBV7-2 and TRBJ2-3, is GAGVSQSPSNKVTEKGKDVELRCDPISGHTALYWYRQSLGQGLEFLIYFQGNSAPDKSGLPSDRFSAERTGGSVSTLTIQRTQQEDSAVYLCASSLTRITDTQYFGPGTRLTVL.

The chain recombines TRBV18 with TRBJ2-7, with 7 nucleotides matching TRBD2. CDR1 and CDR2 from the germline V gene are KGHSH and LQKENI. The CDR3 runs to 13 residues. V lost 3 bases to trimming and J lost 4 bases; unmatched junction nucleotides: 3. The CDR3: CASSPGGSYEQYF. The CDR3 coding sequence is TGTGCCAGCTCACCCGGGGGGAGTTACGAGCAGTACTTC.

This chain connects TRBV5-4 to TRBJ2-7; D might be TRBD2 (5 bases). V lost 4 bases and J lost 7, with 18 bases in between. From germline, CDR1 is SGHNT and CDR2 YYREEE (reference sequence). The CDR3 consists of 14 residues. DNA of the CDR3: TGTGCCAGCAGCCTGGATAGTGCAAGGAGGGAGCAGTACTTC. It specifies CASSLDSARREQYF.

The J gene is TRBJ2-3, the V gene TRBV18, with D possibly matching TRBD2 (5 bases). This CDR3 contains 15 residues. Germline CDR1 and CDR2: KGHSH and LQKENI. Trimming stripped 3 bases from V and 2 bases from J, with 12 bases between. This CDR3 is CASSPRPRDTDTQYF. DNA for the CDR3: TGTGCCAGCTCACCTAGGCCGAGGGACACAGATACGCAGTATTTT.

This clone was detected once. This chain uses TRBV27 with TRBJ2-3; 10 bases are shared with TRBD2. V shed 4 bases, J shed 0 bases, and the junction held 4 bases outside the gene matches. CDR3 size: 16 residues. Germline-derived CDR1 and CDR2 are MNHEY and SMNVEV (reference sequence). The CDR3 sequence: CASSSRTSGSTDTQYF. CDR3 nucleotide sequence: TGTGCCAGCAGTTCCCGGACTAGCGGTAGCACAGATACGCAGTATTTT.

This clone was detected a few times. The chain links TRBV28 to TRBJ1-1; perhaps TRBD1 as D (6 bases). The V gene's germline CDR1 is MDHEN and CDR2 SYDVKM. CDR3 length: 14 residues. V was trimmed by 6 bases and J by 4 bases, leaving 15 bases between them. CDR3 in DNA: TGTGCCAGCAGGACAGGCTATAGGGGCACTGAAGCTTTCTTT. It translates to CASRTGYRGTEAFF.

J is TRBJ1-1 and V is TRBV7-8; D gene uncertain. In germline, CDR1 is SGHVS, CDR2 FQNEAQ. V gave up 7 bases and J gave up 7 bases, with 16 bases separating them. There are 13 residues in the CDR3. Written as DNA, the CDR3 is TGTGCCAGCACCCGGGAGGTTTTCGGTGAAGCTTTCTTT. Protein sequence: CASTREVFGEAFF. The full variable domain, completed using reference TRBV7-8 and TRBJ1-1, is GAGVSQSPRYKVAKRGQDVALRCDPISGHVSLFWYQQALGQGPEFLTYFQNEAQLDKSGLPSDRFFAERPEGSVSTLKIQRTQQEDSAVYLCASTREVFGEAFFGQGTRLTVV.

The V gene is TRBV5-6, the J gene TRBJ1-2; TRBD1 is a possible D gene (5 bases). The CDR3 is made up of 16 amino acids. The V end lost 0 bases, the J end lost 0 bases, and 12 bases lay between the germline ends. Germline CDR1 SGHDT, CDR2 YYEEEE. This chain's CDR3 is CASSLGGGDTNYGYTF. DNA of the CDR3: TGTGCCAGCAGCTTGGGGGGGGGAGACACTAACTATGGCTACACCTTC. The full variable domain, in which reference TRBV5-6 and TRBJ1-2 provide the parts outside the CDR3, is DAGVTQSPTHLIKTRGQQVTLRCSPKSGHDTVSWYQQALGQGPQFIFQYYEEEERQRGNFPDRFSGHQFPNYSSELNVNALLLGDSALYLCASSLGGGDTNYGYTFGSGTRLTVV.

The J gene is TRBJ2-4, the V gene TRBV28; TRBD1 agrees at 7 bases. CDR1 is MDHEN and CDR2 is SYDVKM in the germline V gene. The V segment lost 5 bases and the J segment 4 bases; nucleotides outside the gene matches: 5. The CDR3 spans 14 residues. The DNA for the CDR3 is TGTGCCAGCAGTCGAAGACAGGGTAAAAACATTCAGTACTTC. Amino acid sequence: CASSRRQGKNIQYF.

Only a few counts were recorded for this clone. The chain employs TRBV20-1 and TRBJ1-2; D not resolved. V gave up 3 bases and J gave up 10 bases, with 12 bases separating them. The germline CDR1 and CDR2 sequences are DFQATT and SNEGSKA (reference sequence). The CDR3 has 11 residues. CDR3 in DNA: TGCAGTGCTAGGGTTGGACTTACCTACACCTTC. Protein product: CSARVGLTYTF.

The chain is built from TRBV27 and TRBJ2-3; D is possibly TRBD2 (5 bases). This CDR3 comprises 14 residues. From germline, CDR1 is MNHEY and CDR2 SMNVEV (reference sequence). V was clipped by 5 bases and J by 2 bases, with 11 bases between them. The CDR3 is CASSRRLITDTQYF. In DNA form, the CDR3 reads TGTGCCAGCAGTAGGAGGCTCATCACAGATACGCAGTATTTT.

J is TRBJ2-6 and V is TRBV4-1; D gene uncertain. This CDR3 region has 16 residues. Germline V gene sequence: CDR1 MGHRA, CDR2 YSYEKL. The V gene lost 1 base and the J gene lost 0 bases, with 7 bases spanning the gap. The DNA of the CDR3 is TGCGCCAGCAGCCAAGCCGGGTCCTCTGGGGCCAACGTCCTGACTTTC. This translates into CASSQAGSSGANVLTF.

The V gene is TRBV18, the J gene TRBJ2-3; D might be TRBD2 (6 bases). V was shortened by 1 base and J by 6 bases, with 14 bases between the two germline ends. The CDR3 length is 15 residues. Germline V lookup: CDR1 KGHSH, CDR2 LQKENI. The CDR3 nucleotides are TGTGCCAGCTCACCACGAGGCCTAGCGACCGATACGCAGTATTTT. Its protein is CASSPRGLATDTQYF.

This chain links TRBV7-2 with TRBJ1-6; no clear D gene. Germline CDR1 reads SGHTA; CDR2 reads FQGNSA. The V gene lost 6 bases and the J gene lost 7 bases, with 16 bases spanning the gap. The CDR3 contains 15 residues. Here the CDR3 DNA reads TGTGCCAGCAGAGAAAAGGGAGTAAGGAATTCACCCCTCCACTTT. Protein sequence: CASREKGVRNSPLHF.

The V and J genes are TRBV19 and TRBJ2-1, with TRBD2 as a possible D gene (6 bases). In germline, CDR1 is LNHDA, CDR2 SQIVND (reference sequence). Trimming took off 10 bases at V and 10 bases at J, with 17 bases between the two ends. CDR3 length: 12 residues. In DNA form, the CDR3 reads TGTGCCACTAGCCCCCCGGGGAGGGAGCAGTTCTTC. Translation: CATSPPGREQFF. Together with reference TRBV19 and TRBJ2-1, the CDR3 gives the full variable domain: DGGITQSPKYLFRKEGQNVTLSCEQNLNHDAMYWYRQDPGQGLRLIYYSQIVNDFQKGDIAEGYSVSREKKESFPLTVTSAQKNPTAFYLCATSPPGREQFFGPGTRLTVL.

The CDR3 DNA follows: TGTGCCAGCACACTCCGGACAGGGGACTACAATGAGCAGTTCTTC. This sequence encodes CASTLRTGDYNEQFF. The genes are TRBV7-2 and TRBJ2-1, with 9 bases that match TRBD1. Germline V gene lookup returns CDR1 SGHTA and CDR2 FQGNSA. Trimming cost V 7 bases and J 3 bases; bases outside gene matches: 7. This CDR3 spans 15 amino acids.